These 11 T cell receptor beta chains were all obtained from the same sample, sequenced in a study of long-term antiretroviral therapy in people with HIV. Survey-level immunoSEQ v3.0 assays were run. Assay: immunoSEQ multiplex PCR; the TCRdb copy retains only in-frame clones and omits some. The sample carries about 38,000 clones, around 86% recorded once. The material sequenced was unsorted PBMCs, taken 1.5 years after starting antiretroviral therapy. Source of these receptors: a man aged 18 to 30 with HIV.

The chain uses TRBV2 and TRBJ1-5; the match to TRBD1 covers 10 bases. The CDR3 has 15 amino acids. Germline V gives CDR1 SNHLY, CDR2 FYNNEI. V was clipped by 8 bases and J by 0 bases; unmatched bases: 4. CDR3 protein: CASRTGGYSNQPQHF. Here the CDR3 DNA reads TGTGCCAGCCGGACAGGGGGATATAGCAATCAGCCCCAGCATTTT.

The chain joins TRBV7-8 to TRBJ2-7, with 7 bases that match TRBD1. The V segment lost 5 bases and the J segment 3 bases; nucleotides outside the gene matches: 7. The CDR3 has 14 residues. CDR1 SGHVS and CDR2 FQNEAQ come from the germline V gene. In DNA, the CDR3 is TGTGCCAGCAGCCACCAGACAGGGAGCTACGAGCAGTACTTC. It codes for CASSHQTGSYEQYF.

The chain uses TRBV9 and TRBJ2-3, with 8 bases fitting TRBD1. The V segment lost 6 bases and the J segment 2 bases; nucleotides outside the gene matches: 5. The CDR3 covers 14 residues. The V gene's germline CDR1 is SGDLS and CDR2 YYNGEE. CDR3 sequence: CASTRQGYTDTQYF. The CDR3 bases are TGTGCCAGCACTCGACAGGGGTACACAGATACGCAGTATTTT.

The chain links TRBV19 to TRBJ2-7; the D call may be TRBD1 or TRBD2 (5 bases each). The CDR3 extends over 13 amino acids. CDR1 is LNHDA, CDR2 SQIVND, per germline (reference sequence). Trimming took off 3 bases at V and 10 bases at J, with 16 bases between the two ends. This CDR3 reads CASSIRDLTVQYF. CDR3 coding DNA: TGTGCCAGTAGTATCCGGGACCTAACAGTCCAGTACTTC.

The chain is built from TRBV7-3 and TRBJ2-7; D perhaps matches TRBD2 (6 bases). Germline loops: CDR1 SGHTA, CDR2 FQGTGA. CDR3 length: 14 residues. Trimming took off 0 bases at V and 3 bases at J, with 9 bases between the two ends. CDR3 protein: CASSLTAGNYEQYF. DNA of the CDR3: TGTGCCAGCAGCTTAACGGCGGGGAACTACGAGCAGTACTTC.

The sample holds a few counts of this clone. V usage is TRBV28 and J usage is TRBJ1-2; the D gene is possibly TRBD1 (5 bases). Germline CDR1 reads MDHEN; CDR2 reads SYDVKM. This CDR3 comprises 13 residues. V gave up 6 bases and J gave up 4 bases, with 12 bases separating them. Written as DNA, the CDR3 is TGTGCCAGCAGAGGGACCGACCCCTATGGCTACACCTTC. This encodes CASRGTDPYGYTF.

As DNA, the CDR3 is TGCGCCAGCAGCTTGGTAGGACAGGTCACAGATACGCAGTATTTT. This codes for CASSLVGQVTDTQYF. The chain employs TRBV5-1 and TRBJ2-3; 7 bases match TRBD1. From germline, CDR1 is SGHRS and CDR2 YFSETQ. The V segment lost 0 bases and the J segment 2 bases; nucleotides outside the gene matches: 3. The length of the CDR3 is 15 residues.

The rearrangement joins TRBV2 to TRBJ2-7; TRBD1 matches at 9 bases. V lost 7 bases and J lost 5; bases outside the gene matches: 9. The length of the CDR3 is 14 residues. CDR1 and CDR2 (germline): SNHLY, FYNNEI. CDR3 sequence: CASKGDRVTDEQYF. The CDR3, as DNA: TGTGCCAGCAAGGGGGACAGGGTTACGGACGAGCAGTACTTC.

This clone was counted between two and nine times. The gene calls are TRBV19 and TRBJ2-7, with D tentatively TRBD1 (6 bases). This CDR3 is built from 15 residues. Germline V gene data show CDR1 as LNHDA and CDR2 as SQIVND (reference sequence). Trimming stripped 5 bases from V and 2 bases from J, with 16 bases between. The CDR3 is CASSFGTTKTYEQYF. The CDR3 nucleotides are TGTGCCAGTAGTTTCGGGACAACTAAGACCTACGAGCAGTACTTC.

This clone was seen just once. The CDR3: CASSYLPTFDTGELFF. The CDR3 DNA reads as TGTGCCAGCAGTTACCTCCCTACCTTCGACACCGGGGAGCTGTTTTTT. The chain carries TRBV6-5 and TRBJ2-2; D ambiguous. V lost 2 bases, J lost 3 bases, and 13 bases lay in between. Germline V gives CDR1 MNHEY, CDR2 SVGAGI. The length of the CDR3 is 16 residues.

The CDR3 region is CSAVGWGPQETQYF. The CDR3 DNA reads TGCAGCGCCGTTGGCTGGGGGCCTCAAGAGACCCAGTACTTC. V and J are TRBV29-1 and TRBJ2-5, with TRBD1 as a possible D gene (6 bases). In germline, CDR1 is SQVTM, CDR2 ANQGSEA. The germline V and J ends were trimmed by 7 bases and 2 bases, with 17 bases remaining between them. The CDR3 sequence is 14 residues long.